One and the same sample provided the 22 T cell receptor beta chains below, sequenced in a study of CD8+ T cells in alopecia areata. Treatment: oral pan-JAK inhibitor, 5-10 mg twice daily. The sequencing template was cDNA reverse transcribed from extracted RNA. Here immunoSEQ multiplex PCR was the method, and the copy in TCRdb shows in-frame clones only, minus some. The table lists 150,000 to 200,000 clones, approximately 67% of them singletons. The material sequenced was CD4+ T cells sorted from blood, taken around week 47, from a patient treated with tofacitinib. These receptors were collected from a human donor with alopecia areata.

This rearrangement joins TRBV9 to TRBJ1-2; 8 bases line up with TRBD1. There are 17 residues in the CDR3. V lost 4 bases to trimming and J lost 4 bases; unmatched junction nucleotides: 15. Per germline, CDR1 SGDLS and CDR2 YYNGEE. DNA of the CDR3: TGTGCCAGCAGCTTACGACCCGGGACAGGAGTTGGCTATGGCTACACCTTC. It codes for CASSLRPGTGVGYGYTF. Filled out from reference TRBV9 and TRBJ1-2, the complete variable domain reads DSGVTQTPKHLITATGQRVTLRCSPRSGDLSVYWYQQSLDQGLQFLIQYYNGEERAKGNILERFSAQQFPDLHSELNLSSLELGDSALYFCASSLRPGTGVGYGYTFGSGTRLTVV.

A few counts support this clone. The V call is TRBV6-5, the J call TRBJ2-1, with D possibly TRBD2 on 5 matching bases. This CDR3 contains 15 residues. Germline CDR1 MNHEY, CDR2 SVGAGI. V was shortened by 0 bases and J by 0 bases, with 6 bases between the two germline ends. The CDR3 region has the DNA TGTGCCAGCAGTTACTCGGGGAGCTCCTACAATGAGCAGTTCTTC. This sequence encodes CASSYSGSSYNEQFF.

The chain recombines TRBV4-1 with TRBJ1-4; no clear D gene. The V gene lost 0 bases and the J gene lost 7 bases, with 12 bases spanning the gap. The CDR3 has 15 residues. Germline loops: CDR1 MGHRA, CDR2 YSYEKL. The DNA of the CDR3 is TGCGCCAGCAGCCAAGATCGCCATTATCGTGAAAAACTGTTTTTT. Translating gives CASSQDRHYREKLFF.

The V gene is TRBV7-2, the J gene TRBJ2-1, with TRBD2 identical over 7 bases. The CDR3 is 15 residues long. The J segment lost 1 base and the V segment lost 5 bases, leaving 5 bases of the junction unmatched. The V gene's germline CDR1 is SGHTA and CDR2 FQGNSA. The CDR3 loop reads CASSPRAGSYNEQFF. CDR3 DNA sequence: TGTGCCAGCAGCCCCCGAGCGGGATCCTACAATGAGCAGTTCTTC.

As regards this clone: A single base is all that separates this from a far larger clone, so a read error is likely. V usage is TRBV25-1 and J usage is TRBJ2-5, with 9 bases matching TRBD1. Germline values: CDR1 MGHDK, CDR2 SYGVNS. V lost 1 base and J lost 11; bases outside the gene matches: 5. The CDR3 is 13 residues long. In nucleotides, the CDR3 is TGTGCCAGCAGTGAATTTGGGGGACAGGGTCAGTACTTC. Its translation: CASSEFGGQGQYF.

Here the CDR3 DNA reads TGTGCCTGGAGCGACGGACTAACAGGGGGCCCATATCAGCCCCAGCATTTT. It yields the protein CAWSDGLTGGPYQPQHF. The V call is TRBV30, the J call TRBJ1-5; 9 bases match TRBD1. Germline CDR1 is GTSNPN and CDR2 is SVGIG (reference sequence). This CDR3 region has 17 residues. The J segment lost 5 bases and the V segment lost 3 bases, leaving 14 bases of the junction unmatched.

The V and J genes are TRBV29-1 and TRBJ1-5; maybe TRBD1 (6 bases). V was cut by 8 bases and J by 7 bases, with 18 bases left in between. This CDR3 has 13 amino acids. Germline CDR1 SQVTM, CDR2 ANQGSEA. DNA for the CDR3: TGCAGCACTAGCACGGGGGCTGACCAGCCCCAGCATTTT. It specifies CSTSTGADQPQHF.

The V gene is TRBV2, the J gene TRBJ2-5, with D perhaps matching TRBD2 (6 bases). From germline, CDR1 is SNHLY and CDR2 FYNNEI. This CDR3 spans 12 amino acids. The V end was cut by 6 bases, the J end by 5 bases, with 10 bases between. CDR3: CASRRGRETQYF. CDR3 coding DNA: TGTGCCAGCAGGCGGGGCCGGGAGACCCAGTACTTC.

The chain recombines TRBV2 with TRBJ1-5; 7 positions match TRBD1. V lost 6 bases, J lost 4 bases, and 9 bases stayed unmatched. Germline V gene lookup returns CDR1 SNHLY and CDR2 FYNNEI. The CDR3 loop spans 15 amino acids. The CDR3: CASRVAGGENQPQHF. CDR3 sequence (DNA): TGTGCCAGCAGGGTGGCAGGGGGAGAGAATCAGCCCCAGCATTTT.

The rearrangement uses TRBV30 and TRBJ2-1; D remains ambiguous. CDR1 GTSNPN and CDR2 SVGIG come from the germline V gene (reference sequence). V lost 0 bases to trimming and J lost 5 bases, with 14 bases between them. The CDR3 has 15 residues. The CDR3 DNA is TGTGCCTGGAGTGTTGAGTATTGGACCAACAATGAGCAGTTCTTC. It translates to CAWSVEYWTNNEQFF.

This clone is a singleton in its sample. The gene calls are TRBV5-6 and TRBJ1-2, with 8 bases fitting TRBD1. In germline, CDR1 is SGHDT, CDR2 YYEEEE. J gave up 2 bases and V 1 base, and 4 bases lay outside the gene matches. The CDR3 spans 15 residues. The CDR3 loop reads CASSLWDRPNYGYTF. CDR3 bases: TGTGCCAGCAGCTTGTGGGACAGGCCGAACTATGGCTACACCTTC. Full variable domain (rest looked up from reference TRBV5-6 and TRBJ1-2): DAGVTQSPTHLIKTRGQQVTLRCSPKSGHDTVSWYQQALGQGPQFIFQYYEEEERQRGNFPDRFSGHQFPNYSSELNVNALLLGDSALYLCASSLWDRPNYGYTFGSGTRLTVV.

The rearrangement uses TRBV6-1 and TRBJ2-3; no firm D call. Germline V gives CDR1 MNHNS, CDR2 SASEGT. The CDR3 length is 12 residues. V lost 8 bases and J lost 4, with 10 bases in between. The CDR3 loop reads CASSPEADTQYF. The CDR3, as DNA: TGTGCCAGCTCCCCCGAGGCAGATACGCAGTATTTT.

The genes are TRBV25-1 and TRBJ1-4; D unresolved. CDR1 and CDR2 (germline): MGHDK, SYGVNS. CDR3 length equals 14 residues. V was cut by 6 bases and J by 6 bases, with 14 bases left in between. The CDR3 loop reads CASSEGVTDEKLFF. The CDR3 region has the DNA TGTGCCAGCAGCGAAGGAGTGACCGATGAAAAACTGTTTTTT.

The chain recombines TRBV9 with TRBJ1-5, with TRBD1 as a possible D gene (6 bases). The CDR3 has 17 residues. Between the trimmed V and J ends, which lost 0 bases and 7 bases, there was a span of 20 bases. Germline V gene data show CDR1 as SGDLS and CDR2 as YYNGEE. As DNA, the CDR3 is TGTGCCAGCAGCGTAGGGGGGCACAGGGTACGGATCCAGCCCCAGCATTTT. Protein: CASSVGGHRVRIQPQHF.

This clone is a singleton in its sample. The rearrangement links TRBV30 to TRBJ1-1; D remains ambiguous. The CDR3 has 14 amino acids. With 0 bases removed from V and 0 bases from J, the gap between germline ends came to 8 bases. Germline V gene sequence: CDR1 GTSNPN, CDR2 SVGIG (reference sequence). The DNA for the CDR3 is TGTGCCTGGAGTGTTCCCAGCATGAACACTGAAGCTTTCTTT. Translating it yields CAWSVPSMNTEAFF.

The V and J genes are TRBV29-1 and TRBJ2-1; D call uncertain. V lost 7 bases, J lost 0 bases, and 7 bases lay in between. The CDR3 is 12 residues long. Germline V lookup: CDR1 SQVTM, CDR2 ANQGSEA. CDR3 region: CSAVPSYNEQFF. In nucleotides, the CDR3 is TGCAGCGCGGTTCCCTCCTACAATGAGCAGTTCTTC.

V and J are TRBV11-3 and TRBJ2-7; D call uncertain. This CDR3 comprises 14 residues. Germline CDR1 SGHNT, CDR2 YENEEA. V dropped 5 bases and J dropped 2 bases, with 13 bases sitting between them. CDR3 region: CASSRTTLAYEQYF. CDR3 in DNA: TGTGCCAGCAGCCGAACGACCCTCGCCTACGAGCAGTACTTC.

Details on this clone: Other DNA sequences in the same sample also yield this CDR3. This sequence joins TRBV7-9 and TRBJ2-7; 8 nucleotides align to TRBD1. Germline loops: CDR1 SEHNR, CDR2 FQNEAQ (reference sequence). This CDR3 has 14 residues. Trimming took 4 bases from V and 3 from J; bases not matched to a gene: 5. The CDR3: CASSSRTGGYEQYF. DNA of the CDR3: TGTGCCAGCAGCTCGCGAACAGGGGGCTACGAGCAGTACTTC.

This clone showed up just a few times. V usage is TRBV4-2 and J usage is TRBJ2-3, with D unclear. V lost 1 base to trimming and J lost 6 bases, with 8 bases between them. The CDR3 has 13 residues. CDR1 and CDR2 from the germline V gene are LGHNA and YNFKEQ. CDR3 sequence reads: CASSQGSFDTQYF. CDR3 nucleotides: TGTGCCAGCAGCCAAGGCTCGTTCGATACGCAGTATTTT.

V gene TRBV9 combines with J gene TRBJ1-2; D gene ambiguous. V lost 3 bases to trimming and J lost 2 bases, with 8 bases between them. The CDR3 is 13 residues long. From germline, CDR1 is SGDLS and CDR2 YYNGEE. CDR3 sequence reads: CASSGTENYGYTF. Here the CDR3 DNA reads TGTGCCAGCAGCGGGACGGAAAACTATGGCTACACCTTC.

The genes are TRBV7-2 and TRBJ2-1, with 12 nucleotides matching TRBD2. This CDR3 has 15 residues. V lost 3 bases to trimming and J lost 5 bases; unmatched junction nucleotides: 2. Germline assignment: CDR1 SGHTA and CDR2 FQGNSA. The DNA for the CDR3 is TGTGCCAGCAGCTTTCTAGCGGGGGGGAACAATGAGCAGTTCTTC. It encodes CASSFLAGGNNEQFF.

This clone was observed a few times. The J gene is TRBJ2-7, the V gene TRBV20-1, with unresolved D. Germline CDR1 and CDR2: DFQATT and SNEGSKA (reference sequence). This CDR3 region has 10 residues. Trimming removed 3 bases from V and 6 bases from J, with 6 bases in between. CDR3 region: CSASRLEQYF. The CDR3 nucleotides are TGCAGTGCTAGCAGACTCGAGCAGTACTTC.